The next 17 T cell receptor beta chains were all read from a single sample in a study of Graves' ophthalmopathy and Graves' hyperthyroidism. Amplified TCR beta CDR3 regions were obtained using RNA transcripts as template. HTBI primers primed a first-round RT-PCR, and a second-round multiplex PCR followed. From the multiplex PCR reads, TCRdb called clonotypes with MiXCR, one entry per CDR3 protein. Here the sample spans a few hundred thousand distinct CDR3 sequences, around a fifth being singletons. Sequenced: peripheral blood. The origin of the receptors is a woman between 45 and 65 years old with Graves' ophthalmopathy.

As concerns this clonotype: One base away lies a much larger clone, so this may be a sequencing read error. This rearrangement joins TRBV30 to TRBJ1-5; D might be TRBD1 (5 bases). Germline V gene sequence: CDR1 GTSNPN, CDR2 SVGIG (reference sequence). CDR3 length: 14 amino acids. The CDR3 protein is CARSVGRGDQPQHF. The CDR3 nucleotides read TGTGCCCGGAGTGTAGGCAGAGGGGATCAGCCCCAGCATTTT.

In this sample, this clonotype turned up once. The chain recombines TRBV6-1 with TRBJ2-5, with D perhaps matching TRBD1 (6 bases). Germline CDR1 MNHNS, CDR2 SASEGT. V was cut by 0 bases and J by 2 bases, with 13 bases left in between. The CDR3 consists of 16 residues. CDR3 loop: CASSEAGRGLQETQYF. CDR3 sequence (DNA): TGTGCCAGCAGTGAAGCTGGCAGGGGTCTACAAGAGACCCAGTACTTC.

Of note for this clonotype: A much larger clone sits a single nucleotide away, making a read error possible. The chain combines TRBV7-8 with TRBJ2-7, with TRBD1 matching 9 bases. The CDR3 consists of 16 residues. Germline V gene lookup returns CDR1 SGHVS and CDR2 FQNEAQ. The CDR3 region is CASSPVPGQGPYEQSF. The DNA of the CDR3 is TGTGCCAGCAGCCCAGTTCCGGGACAGGGTCCTTACGAGCAGTCCTTC.

This clonotype was counted many times. This clone may be a read error of a much larger clone one base away. V usage is TRBV10-3 and J usage is TRBJ1-1; the match to TRBD1 covers 10 bases. The CDR3 consists of 14 residues. Trimming at V came to 6 bases and at J to 2 bases, leaving 3 bases not matched to a gene. Germline assignment: CDR1 ENHRY and CDR2 SYGVKD. In nucleotides, the CDR3 is TGTGCCATCAGGGACAGGGGGATCAACACTGAAGCTTTCTTT. Its protein is CAIRDRGINTEAFF.

This clonotype was seen more than once but under ten times. The chain is built from TRBV20-1 and TRBJ1-3; 7 bases are a match to TRBD1. The CDR3 totals 12 residues. The V and J ends lost 1 base and 11 bases, in that order; junction bases with no gene match: 5. Germline lookup yields CDR1 DFQATT and CDR2 SNEGSKA (reference sequence). The CDR3 DNA reads TGCAGTGCTAGAGGACAGGGTTACTCCATATATTTT. Protein: CSARGQGYSIYF.

At least ten counts were recorded for this clonotype. The chain recombines TRBV10-3 with TRBJ2-7, with D perhaps matching TRBD1 or TRBD2 (5 bases each). Germline CDR1 ENHRY, CDR2 SYGVKD. The CDR3 spans 13 residues. Between the trimmed V and J ends, which lost 3 bases and 9 bases, there was a span of 15 bases. The CDR3 is CAISEGESHRQYF. The CDR3 region has the DNA TGTGCCATCAGTGAAGGGGAGTCCCATCGGCAGTACTTC.

To note about this clonotype: It may be a read error: a sequence one base away is much more abundant. This rearrangement joins TRBV7-9 to TRBJ2-7, with a possible D match to TRBD1 (6 bases). Germline V lookup: CDR1 SEHNR, CDR2 FQNEAQ (reference sequence). This CDR3 region has 13 residues. V was trimmed by 8 bases and J by 3 bases, leaving 14 bases between them. The CDR3 DNA reads TGTGCCAGCGACGGGACATCGAACTACGAGCAGTACTTC. It codes for CASDGTSNYEQYF.

This clonotype was found many times. The chain employs TRBV2 and TRBJ1-5; 7 bases are a match to TRBD1. Germline CDR1 reads SNHLY; CDR2 reads FYNNEI. V shed 6 bases, J shed 5 bases, and the junction held 4 bases outside the gene matches. The CDR3 is 13 amino acids. CDR3 sequence (DNA): TGTGCCAGCAGACAGGGGTCTCATCAGCCCCAGCATTTT. It codes for CASRQGSHQPQHF.

This clonotype was seen repeatedly, ten times or more. The chain has TRBV28 and TRBJ2-7; 8 nucleotides agree with TRBD1. CDR3 length: 15 amino acids. V gave up 7 bases and J gave up 3 bases; unmatched junction bases: 11. The germline V gene encodes CDR1 MDHEN and CDR2 SYDVKM. In DNA, the CDR3 is TGTGCCAGCACCACACAGGGGGTCGGTTTCTACGAGCAGTACTTC. Residues: CASTTQGVGFYEQYF.

Only a few counts were recorded for this clonotype. This chain joins TRBV24-1 and TRBJ2-5; 8 bases are a match to TRBD2. Germline trimming cut 3 bases from V and 2 bases from J; bases unmatched to any gene: 4. This CDR3 spans 15 amino acids. CDR1 and CDR2 from the germline V gene are KGHDR and SFDVKD. CDR3 bases: TGTGCCACCAGTGATGTAGCGGGGAAACAAGAGACCCAGTACTTC. It translates to CATSDVAGKQETQYF.

Regarding this clonotype: At one boundary the junction diverges from the germline segment, which might be a read error. The V call is TRBV7-9, the J call TRBJ2-5; D may be TRBD2 (6 bases). The CDR3 totals 13 residues. The germline CDR1 and CDR2 sequences are SEHNR and FQNEAQ (reference sequence). The CDR3 sequence is CASRLGTVETQCF. The DNA for the CDR3 is TGTGCCAGCAGGCTGGGGACTGTCGAGACCCAGTGCTTC. The whole variable domain, filled in from reference TRBV7-9 and TRBJ2-5, reads DTGVSQNPRHKITKRGQNVTFRCDPISEHNRLYWYRQTLGQGPEFLTYFQNEAQLEKSRLLSDRFSAERPKGSFSTLEIQRTEQGDSAMYLCASRLGTVETQCFGPGTRLLVL.

This clonotype was seen ten or more times. The J gene is TRBJ1-3, the V gene TRBV11-2, with 7 positions matching TRBD1. J was trimmed by 3 bases and V by 5 bases; bases with no gene match: 10. CDR1 and CDR2 (germline): SGHAT, FQNNGV. The CDR3 spans 16 residues. CDR3 sequence (DNA): TGTGCCAGCAGCAACCTTCAGGGGGTTCATGGAAACACCATATATTTT. As protein: CASSNLQGVHGNTIYF.

This clonotype was counted at least ten times. This chain joins TRBV6-5 and TRBJ2-5, with TRBD2 matching 9 bases. V was clipped by 2 bases and J by 4 bases; unmatched bases: 14. Germline CDR1 MNHEY, CDR2 SVGAGI. The CDR3 runs 18 residues. CDR3 nucleotides: TGTGCCAGCAGTTACCCGGTAGGGCTAGCGGGATTGGGAGAGACCCAGTACTTC. Encoded protein: CASSYPVGLAGLGETQYF.

This clonotype was seen many times. A read error is possible here, since a much larger clone lies one base away. The V and J genes are TRBV27 and TRBJ1-5; D is perhaps TRBD1 (6 bases). The CDR3 runs 15 residues. Trimming removed 2 bases from V and 6 bases from J, with 14 bases in between. Germline V CDR1 and CDR2: MNHEY, SMNVEV (reference sequence). CDR3 coding DNA: TGTGCCAGCAGTTTAGGAGGGGTGGACAGTCAGCCCCAGCATTTT. This translates into CASSLGGVDSQPQHF.

This clonotype was observed at least ten times. The gene calls are TRBV19 and TRBJ1-2; a possible D gene is TRBD1 (6 bases). This CDR3 contains 14 residues. Trimming pared 6 bases from V and 6 bases from J, leaving 17 bases between. Germline V CDR1 and CDR2: LNHDA, SQIVND (reference sequence). The CDR3 nucleotides are TGTGCCAGTAGGCCTTTACAGGGAAGGAATGGCTACACCTTC. Its protein product is CASRPLQGRNGYTF.

The chain uses TRBV19 and TRBJ1-2; TRBD1 matches at 7 bases. This CDR3 is built from 16 residues. CDR1 LNHDA and CDR2 SQIVND come from the germline V gene (reference sequence). The V segment lost 3 bases and the J segment 5 bases; nucleotides outside the gene matches: 12. CDR3 sequence: CASSIRAGDSVYGYTF. CDR3 nucleotide sequence: TGTGCCAGTAGTATTCGGGCCGGGGACAGCGTTTATGGCTACACCTTC.

This clonotype came up a few times. In nucleotides, the CDR3 is TGTGCCAGCAGCCAAGATTTGAGGGAGCTGTTTTTT. Encoded protein: CASSQDLRELFF. The chain couples TRBV3-1 to TRBJ2-2, with D unresolved. Per the germline V gene, CDR1 is LGHDT and CDR2 is YNNKEL (reference sequence). The CDR3 length is 12 residues. V shed 0 bases and J shed 9 bases, with 5 bases lying between them.